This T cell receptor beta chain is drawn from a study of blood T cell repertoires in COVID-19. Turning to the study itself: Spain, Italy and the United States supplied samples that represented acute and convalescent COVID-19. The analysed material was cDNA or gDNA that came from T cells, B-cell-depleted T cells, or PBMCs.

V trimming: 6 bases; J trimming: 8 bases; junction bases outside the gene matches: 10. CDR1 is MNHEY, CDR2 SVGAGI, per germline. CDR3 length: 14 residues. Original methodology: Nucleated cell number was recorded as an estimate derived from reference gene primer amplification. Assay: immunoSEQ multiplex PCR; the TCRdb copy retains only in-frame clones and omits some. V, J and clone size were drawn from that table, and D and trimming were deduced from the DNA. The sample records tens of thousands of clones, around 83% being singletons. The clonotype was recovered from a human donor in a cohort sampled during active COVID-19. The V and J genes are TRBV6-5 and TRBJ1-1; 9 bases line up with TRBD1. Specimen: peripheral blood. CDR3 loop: CASRRGTGGREAFF. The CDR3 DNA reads TGTGCCAGCAGACGCGGTACAGGGGGCCGGGAAGCTTTCTTT.